These 23 T cell receptor beta chains came from one sample sequenced in a study of long-term antiretroviral therapy in people with HIV. With survey level as its setting, the immunoSEQ assay was v3.0. The repertoire was sequenced with immunoSEQ multiplex PCR; TCRdb's copy has only in-frame clones and lacks some. The sample contains fewer than 30,000 clones, 80% to 85% of which appear only once. Sequences were derived from unsorted PBMCs, sampled roughly 2.7 years after starting antiretroviral therapy. The receptor set was obtained from a young man with HIV.

The chain employs TRBV5-4 and TRBJ1-2; the D gene is possibly TRBD1 (5 bases). Deletions cut 3 bases from V and 1 base from J, with 13 bases between. CDR3 size: 15 residues. Germline CDR1 is SGHNT and CDR2 is YYREEE (reference sequence). CDR3 protein: CASSSRGVLNYGYTF. The CDR3 DNA sequence: TGTGCCAGCAGCTCGCGGGGGGTACTTAACTATGGCTACACCTTC.

The rearrangement links TRBV9 to TRBJ2-1; D perhaps matches TRBD2 (5 bases). The germline CDR1 and CDR2 sequences are SGDLS and YYNGEE. The CDR3 totals 14 residues. The V end lost 3 bases, the J end lost 7 bases, and 14 bases lay between the germline ends. CDR3 DNA: TGTGCCAGCAGCGACCCAGGACGGAGGAATGAGCAGTTCTTC. This sequence encodes CASSDPGRRNEQFF.

The J gene is TRBJ1-4, the V gene TRBV7-9; D unclear. The CDR3 extends over 13 amino acids. The V and J ends lost 5 bases and 8 bases respectively, with 12 bases between them. The germline V gene has CDR1 SEHNR and CDR2 FQNEAQ (reference sequence). The CDR3 spells CASSHSVGEKLFF. CDR3 in DNA: TGTGCCAGCAGCCATTCAGTCGGGGAAAAACTGTTTTTT.

The chain links TRBV7-2 to TRBJ2-5; no firm D call. Germline V gives CDR1 SGHTA, CDR2 FQGNSA. This CDR3 has 12 amino acids. The V and J ends lost 7 bases and 0 bases respectively, with 6 bases between them. The CDR3: CASTRYQETQYF. The CDR3 DNA reads as TGTGCCAGCACAAGGTACCAAGAGACCCAGTACTTC.

This chain uses TRBV5-4 with TRBJ1-3; D is unresolved. The CDR3 length is 16 residues. V dropped 4 bases and J dropped 2 bases, with 16 bases sitting between them. The germline V gene has CDR1 SGHNT and CDR2 YYREEE (reference sequence). CDR3 amino acids: CASSTGPSDPGNTIYF. The CDR3 region has the DNA TGTGCCAGCAGCACGGGCCCCTCGGACCCTGGAAACACCATATATTTT.

The genes are TRBV12-5 and TRBJ1-1, with 8 bases lining up with TRBD1. The V and J ends lost 5 bases and 4 bases, in that order; junction bases with no gene match: 0. CDR1 and CDR2 (germline): LGHNT, FRNRAP. The CDR3 consists of 12 residues. CDR3 sequence reads: CASGTGGTEAFF. CDR3 in DNA: TGTGCTAGTGGTACAGGGGGCACTGAAGCTTTCTTT.

This clone has only one observation. This sequence joins TRBV19 and TRBJ1-1; D remains ambiguous. This CDR3 is 14 amino acids long. Trimming shortened V by 1 base and J by 1 base, and 7 bases separated the two germline ends. Germline V lookup: CDR1 LNHDA, CDR2 SQIVND (reference sequence). The CDR3 nucleotides are TGTGCCAGTAGTATAGTATTGGGGAACACTGAAGCTTTCTTT. Residues: CASSIVLGNTEAFF. Supplemented by reference TRBV19 and TRBJ1-1, the full variable domain reads DGGITQSPKYLFRKEGQNVTLSCEQNLNHDAMYWYRQDPGQGLRLIYYSQIVNDFQKGDIAEGYSVSREKKESFPLTVTSAQKNPTAFYLCASSIVLGNTEAFFGQGTRLTVV.

The chain recombines TRBV29-1 with TRBJ2-4; 7 positions match TRBD1. With V trimmed by 6 bases and J by 8 bases, 7 bases remained unmatched. Germline CDR1 is SQVTM and CDR2 is ANQGSEA. The CDR3 runs to 12 residues. The CDR3 sequence is CSVTGIGDIQYF. The CDR3 nucleotides read TGCAGCGTGACAGGGATCGGGGACATTCAGTACTTC.

V usage is TRBV7-6 and J usage is TRBJ2-7; TRBD1 agrees at 7 bases. The CDR3 runs 15 residues. Germline V lookup: CDR1 SGHVS, CDR2 FNYEAQ. Losses at the gene ends were 1 base for V and 6 bases for J; bases not matched to a gene: 9. The chain's CDR3 is CASSLDPGTGAEQYF. CDR3 bases: TGTGCCAGCAGCTTAGATCCGGGAACAGGGGCCGAGCAGTACTTC.

CDR3 sequence (DNA): TGCGCCAGCAGCTTCGACCAGTACTTC. This translates into CASSFDQYF. The chain is built from TRBV5-1 and TRBJ2-7; D is ambiguous. V gave up 2 bases and J gave up 10 bases, with 4 bases separating them. The germline gives CDR1 SGHRS, CDR2 YFSETQ. The CDR3 has 9 residues. Using reference TRBV5-1 and TRBJ2-7 for the parts outside the CDR3, the full variable domain is KAGVTQTPRYLIKTRGQQVTLSCSPISGHRSVSWYQQTPGQGLQFLFEYFSETQRNKGNFPGRFSGRQFSNSRSEMNVSTLELGDSALYLCASSFDQYFGPGTRLTVT.

The chain couples TRBV19 to TRBJ2-1; 11 bases are a match to TRBD1. The CDR3 is 14 amino acids. Germline trimming cut 10 bases from V and 2 bases from J; bases unmatched to any gene: 4. Germline V gene sequence: CDR1 LNHDA, CDR2 SQIVND (reference sequence). CDR3 sequence reads: CATSGQGAYNEQFF. CDR3 coding DNA: TGTGCCACCTCGGGACAGGGGGCCTACAATGAGCAGTTCTTC.

Only a few counts were recorded for this clone. The rearrangement links TRBV29-1 to TRBJ2-7; TRBD1 aligns across 8 bases. V lost 5 bases, J lost 9 bases, and 15 bases stayed unmatched. Germline V gives CDR1 SQVTM, CDR2 ANQGSEA. The CDR3 is 14 residues long. CDR3: CSVPEQGGLGGQYF. The CDR3, as DNA: TGCAGCGTTCCCGAACAGGGGGGCCTTGGTGGGCAGTACTTC.

The rearrangement links TRBV30 to TRBJ2-3; 10 nucleotides match TRBD2. The CDR3 is 15 residues long. With 2 bases clipped from V and 8 bases from J, the junction kept 10 bases outside the gene matches. From germline, CDR1 is GTSNPN and CDR2 SVGIG (reference sequence). For the CDR3, the DNA is TGTGCCTGGAGTCCCAGAGCGGGGGGGCGGAGTACGCAGTATTTT. It yields the protein CAWSPRAGGRSTQYF.

In this sample, this clone turned up a few times. The CDR3 spells CASSSAPGTGTYEQYF. The CDR3 bases are TGCGCCAGCAGCTCAGCCCCCGGGACAGGGACCTACGAGCAGTACTTC. The chain couples TRBV5-1 to TRBJ2-7; 9 bases are a match to TRBD1. Germline trimming cut 3 bases from V and 2 bases from J; bases unmatched to any gene: 9. Germline V gene lookup returns CDR1 SGHRS and CDR2 YFSETQ. The CDR3 spans 16 residues. Filled out from reference TRBV5-1 and TRBJ2-7, the complete variable domain reads KAGVTQTPRYLIKTRGQQVTLSCSPISGHRSVSWYQQTPGQGLQFLFEYFSETQRNKGNFPGRFSGRQFSNSRSEMNVSTLELGDSALYLCASSSAPGTGTYEQYFGPGTRLTVT.

This clone was seen only a few times. The rearrangement joins TRBV9 to TRBJ1-1; D is ambiguous. Germline V gene lookup returns CDR1 SGDLS and CDR2 YYNGEE. The V end was cut by 0 bases, the J end by 7 bases, with 10 bases between. The CDR3 spans 13 residues. The CDR3, as DNA: TGTGCCAGCAGCGTAGCTCGGGTTAGTGAAGCTTTCTTT. Translating gives CASSVARVSEAFF.

V usage is TRBV7-6 and J usage is TRBJ2-7, with TRBD1 identical over 9 bases. The length of the CDR3 is 14 residues. With 5 bases clipped from V and 4 bases from J, the junction kept 6 bases outside the gene matches. The germline CDR1 and CDR2 sequences are SGHVS and FNYEAQ. CDR3 DNA sequence: TGTGCCAGCAGCCCACAGGGGGCAATATACGAGCAGTACTTC. Amino acids: CASSPQGAIYEQYF.

This chain joins TRBV7-2 and TRBJ1-2; 8 bases are a match to TRBD1. Germline V CDR1 and CDR2: SGHTA, FQGNSA. This CDR3 contains 13 residues. After removal of 4 bases from V and 7 bases from J, the junction contained 5 bases not matched to a gene. DNA for the CDR3: TGTGCCAGCAGCTCCCAGGGGGCAGGTGGCTACACCTTC. As protein: CASSSQGAGGYTF.

The gene calls are TRBV27 and TRBJ2-3; 7 bases fit TRBD2. The CDR3 spans 16 residues. Germline V gene sequence: CDR1 MNHEY, CDR2 SMNVEV (reference sequence). V lost 4 bases, J lost 6 bases, and 13 bases stayed unmatched. Here the CDR3 reads CASSSPYGGSGDTQYF. The CDR3 DNA sequence: TGTGCCAGCAGTTCCCCCTATGGCGGGAGTGGCGATACGCAGTATTTT.

This clone was recorded once. The chain is built from TRBV6-5 and TRBJ1-1; tentative D call: TRBD1 (5 bases). Germline V CDR1 and CDR2: MNHEY, SVGAGI. The CDR3 has 15 residues. Trimming removed 3 bases at V and 0 bases at J, with 11 bases between. The CDR3 spells CASSYRGQLNTEAFF. In DNA, the CDR3 is TGTGCCAGCAGTTATAGGGGCCAGCTGAACACTGAAGCTTTCTTT.

This chain connects TRBV19 to TRBJ2-6; D uncertain. The CDR3 runs to 15 residues. Trimming cost V 10 bases and J 2 bases, with 15 bases left between them. Per germline, CDR1 LNHDA and CDR2 SQIVND (reference sequence). The CDR3 DNA is TGTGCCACCCAGGCCTGGGCTGCTGGGGCCAACGTCCTGACTTTC. As protein: CATQAWAAGANVLTF. Drawing the rest from reference TRBV19 and TRBJ2-6, the complete variable domain is DGGITQSPKYLFRKEGQNVTLSCEQNLNHDAMYWYRQDPGQGLRLIYYSQIVNDFQKGDIAEGYSVSREKKESFPLTVTSAQKNPTAFYLCATQAWAAGANVLTFGAGSRLTVL.

This clone was seen once. The V gene is TRBV28, the J gene TRBJ2-6; D not resolved. This CDR3 has 15 amino acids. Germline values: CDR1 MDHEN, CDR2 SYDVKM. The V end was cut by 8 bases, the J end by 2 bases, with 13 bases between. The CDR3 region has the DNA TGTGCCAGCCAACCGACTCAGGCTGGGGCCAACGTCCTGACTTTC. It codes for CASQPTQAGANVLTF.

The chain combines TRBV9 with TRBJ2-2, with D possibly being TRBD1 (7 bases). V lost 0 bases, J lost 1 base, and 10 bases lay in between. Germline CDR1 is SGDLS and CDR2 is YYNGEE. The CDR3 covers 16 residues. The CDR3, as DNA: TGTGCCAGCAGCGTAGGGCAGGGGGGGAACACCGGGGAGCTGTTTTTT. It yields the protein CASSVGQGGNTGELFF.

This clone was seen a few times. The V gene is TRBV27, the J gene TRBJ1-2, with D maybe TRBD1 (5 bases). The germline V gene has CDR1 MNHEY and CDR2 SMNVEV (reference sequence). The CDR3 is 13 amino acids. V gave up 5 bases and J gave up 5 bases, with 12 bases separating them. The CDR3 spells CASSPGRAYGYTF. The CDR3 nucleotides read TGTGCCAGCAGTCCGGGACGGGCATATGGCTACACCTTC.